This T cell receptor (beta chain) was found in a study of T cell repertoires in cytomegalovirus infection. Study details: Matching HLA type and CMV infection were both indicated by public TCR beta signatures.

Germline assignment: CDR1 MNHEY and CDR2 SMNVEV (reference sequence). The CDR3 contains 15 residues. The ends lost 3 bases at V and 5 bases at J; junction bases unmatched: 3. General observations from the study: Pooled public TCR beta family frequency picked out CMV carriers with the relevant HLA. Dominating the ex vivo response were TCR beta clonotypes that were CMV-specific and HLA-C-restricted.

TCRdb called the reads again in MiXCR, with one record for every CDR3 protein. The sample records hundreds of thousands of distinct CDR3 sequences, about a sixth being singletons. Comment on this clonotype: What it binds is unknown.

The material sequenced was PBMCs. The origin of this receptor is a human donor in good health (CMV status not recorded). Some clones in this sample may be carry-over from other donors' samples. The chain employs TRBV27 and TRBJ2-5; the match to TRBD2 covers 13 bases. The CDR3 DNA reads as TGTGCCAGCAGTTTTTTGGGACTAGCGGGGGAGACCCAGTACTTC. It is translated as CASSFLGLAGETQYF.